Each of the 27 T cell receptor beta chains below was sequenced from the same sample in a study of T cells after yellow fever vaccination. TCRdb passed the 5' RACE reads through MiXCR, listing each CDR3 protein once. The sample contains 250,000 to 300,000 distinct CDR3 sequences, 10% to 15% of which appear only once. Sequencing used CD4+ T cells sorted from PBMCs, obtained 45 days after the yellow fever booster vaccination. The receptor source for this set is a man aged 25 to 45 who received the YFV17D yellow fever vaccine.

This clonotype appeared many times. The V gene is TRBV7-2, the J gene TRBJ1-1; possible D gene TRBD1, 5 bases. This CDR3 has 14 residues. The ends were cut back, 5 bases at V and 1 base at J, with 11 bases in the middle. Looked up from germline, CDR1 is SGHTA and CDR2 is FQGNSA. CDR3 sequence reads: CASSPQGTNTEAFF. The CDR3 DNA sequence: TGTGCCAGCAGCCCGCAGGGTACGAACACTGAAGCTTTCTTT.

This clonotype was observed a handful of times. The CDR3 sequence: CASSQDQNQETQYF. The CDR3 region has the DNA TGTGCCAGCAGTCAGGACCAGAACCAAGAGACCCAGTACTTC. The chain links TRBV7-9 to TRBJ2-5, with D hard to call. CDR1 and CDR2 from the germline V gene are SEHNR and FQNEAQ (reference sequence). The CDR3 has 14 amino acids. The ends were cut back, 6 bases at V and 0 bases at J, with 11 bases in the middle.

This clonotype came up many times. The chain employs TRBV11-2 and TRBJ2-1; 8 positions agree with TRBD2. V shed 4 bases, J shed 3 bases, and the junction held 11 bases outside the gene matches. The CDR3 is 17 residues long. Looked up from germline, CDR1 is SGHAT and CDR2 is FQNNGV. The CDR3 DNA sequence: TGTGCCAGCAGCTCAAGGGGTAGCGGGATCGGCTACAATGAGCAGTTCTTC. Amino acids: CASSSRGSGIGYNEQFF.

The gene calls are TRBV5-1 and TRBJ2-7; either TRBD1 or TRBD2 may supply D (6 bases each). This CDR3 has 14 residues. The V gene's germline CDR1 is SGHRS and CDR2 YFSETQ. The ends were cut back, 1 base at V and 4 bases at J, with 12 bases in the middle. Written as DNA, the CDR3 is TGCGCCAGCAGCTTGTACTCGGGGGCTTACGAGCAGTACTTC. It translates to CASSLYSGAYEQYF.

This chain uses TRBV7-2 with TRBJ2-7; D unresolved. In germline, CDR1 is SGHTA, CDR2 FQGNSA. This CDR3 contains 12 residues. Trimming left V 5 bases short and J 3 bases short, with 8 bases between. The CDR3 DNA follows: TGTGCCAGCAGCGCCGGTGGCTACGAGCAGTACTTC. Protein product: CASSAGGYEQYF.

This clonotype was seen a single time. This could be a read error, since a much larger clone is one nucleotide away. The CDR3: CASSLSLPYEQYF. In DNA, the CDR3 is TGCGCCAGCAGCTTGAGTCTACCCTACGAGCAGTACTTC. J is TRBJ2-7 and V is TRBV5-1, with D uncertain. CDR3 length: 13 amino acids. The germline gives CDR1 SGHRS, CDR2 YFSETQ. Deletions cut 1 base from V and 2 bases from J, with 7 bases between.

The sample holds many counts of this clonotype. J is TRBJ2-7 and V is TRBV20-1, with 11 nucleotides matching TRBD2. CDR3 length: 16 amino acids. V shed 7 bases and J 5 bases; nucleotides not matched to a gene: 16. Germline lookup yields CDR1 DFQATT and CDR2 SNEGSKA (reference sequence). The CDR3 here is CSVHGWTSGLSHEQYF. Here the CDR3 DNA reads TGCAGTGTCCACGGCTGGACTAGCGGGCTGTCCCACGAGCAGTACTTC.

This clonotype appeared many times. The rearrangement uses TRBV24-1 and TRBJ1-6; no firm D call. Per the germline V gene, CDR1 is KGHDR and CDR2 is SFDVKD. The CDR3 totals 13 residues. The ends were cut back, 7 bases at V and 7 bases at J, with 10 bases in the middle. For the CDR3, the DNA is TGTGCCACCAGGCGAACCGTCAATTCACCCCTCCACTTT. This gives the protein CATRRTVNSPLHF.

This chain links TRBV7-2 with TRBJ2-5, with 7 nucleotides matching TRBD2. The V gene's germline CDR1 is SGHTA and CDR2 FQGNSA. The CDR3 consists of 14 residues. Trimming took 5 bases from V and 5 from J; bases not matched to a gene: 8. CDR3 coding DNA: TGTGCCAGCAGCCCTGGACGGGGGGTGGAGACCCAGTACTTC. Encoded protein: CASSPGRGVETQYF.

The chain is built from TRBV5-5 and TRBJ2-5; TRBD1 matches at 9 bases. The CDR3 contains 16 residues. Germline lookup yields CDR1 SGHKS and CDR2 YYEKEE (reference sequence). V lost 3 bases to trimming and J lost 4 bases; unmatched junction nucleotides: 10. As DNA, the CDR3 is TGTGCCAGCAGCTCCCTCCTCGGACAGGGGAGAGAGACCCAGTACTTC. Residues: CASSSLLGQGRETQYF. Variable domain in full (rest from reference TRBV5-5 and TRBJ2-5): DAGVTQSPTHLIKTRGQQVTLRCSPISGHKSVSWYQQVLGQGPQFIFQYYEKEERGRGNFPDRFSARQFPNYSSELNVNALLLGDSALYLCASSSLLGQGRETQYFGPGTRLLVL.

The chain employs TRBV12-2 and TRBJ2-7; the listed D gene, TRBD1, was not tested against the DNA. TRBV12-2 is noted as a pseudogene. The CDR3 has 18 amino acids. The CDR3 nucleotides are TGTGCAAGTCGTGCACCAATGTCTCTGGGACAGGGGTCCTACGAGCAGTACTTC. Translated: CASRAPMSLGQGSYEQYF.

The gene calls are TRBV5-4 and TRBJ2-1; 8 bases map to TRBD1. V gave up 4 bases and J gave up 4 bases; unmatched junction bases: 7. The CDR3 loop spans 15 amino acids. Germline V lookup: CDR1 SGHNT, CDR2 YYREEE (reference sequence). This chain's CDR3 is CASSRPQGGYNEQFF. As DNA, the CDR3 is TGTGCCAGCAGCCGGCCACAGGGGGGTTACAATGAGCAGTTCTTC. Filled out from reference TRBV5-4 and TRBJ2-1, the complete variable domain reads ETGVTQSPTHLIKTRGQQVTLRCSSQSGHNTVSWYQQALGQGPQFIFQYYREEENGRGNFPPRFSGLQFPNYSSELNVNALELDDSALYLCASSRPQGGYNEQFFGPGTRLTVL.

This clonotype was observed a handful of times. The rearrangement joins TRBV12-3 or TRBV12-4 to TRBJ2-1; TRBD2 matches at 10 bases. The CDR3 runs 17 residues. The junction had 14 bases not matched to a gene; V was cut back by 2 bases and J by 10 bases. The CDR3 DNA reads TGTGCCAGCAGTTTACGCCCAGGAGCGGGAGGGTTGGGGGAGCAGTTCTTC. It yields the protein CASSLRPGAGGLGEQFF.

This clonotype has only a few counts. The chain couples TRBV7-2 to TRBJ2-2, with TRBD2 identical over 16 bases. The CDR3 totals 16 residues. V trimming: 3 bases; J trimming: 5 bases; junction bases outside the gene matches: 0. Germline loops: CDR1 SGHTA, CDR2 FQGNSA. The CDR3 region has the DNA TGTGCCAGCAGCTTGGGACTAGCGGGAGGGACCGGGGAGCTGTTTTTT. This gives the protein CASSLGLAGGTGELFF.

V gene TRBV7-9 combines with J gene TRBJ2-7, with D possibly TRBD1 on 7 matching bases. This CDR3 has 16 amino acids. Germline V lookup: CDR1 SEHNR, CDR2 FQNEAQ (reference sequence). Trimming took 5 bases from V and 3 from J, leaving 20 bases between them. The CDR3 here is CASSPTTGMGGYEQYF. CDR3 bases: TGTGCCAGCAGCCCAACGACAGGGATGGGAGGCTACGAGCAGTACTTC.

The rearrangement links TRBV10-3 to TRBJ2-3, with a weak D call TRBD2 (6 bases). V was cut by 11 bases and J by 1 base, with 16 bases left in between. This CDR3 comprises 14 residues. CDR1 is ENHRY and CDR2 is SYGVKD in the germline V gene. CDR3 region: CAASKLAGTDTQYF. The CDR3 region has the DNA TGTGCCGCTTCTAAACTAGCAGGCACAGATACGCAGTATTTT.

The chain combines TRBV7-2 with TRBJ2-5, with 8 bases aligning to TRBD1. J lost 5 bases, V lost 5 bases, and 7 bases had no gene match. The CDR3 length is 14 residues. Germline values: CDR1 SGHTA, CDR2 FQGNSA. This CDR3 reads CASSQRQGTETQYF. Here the CDR3 DNA reads TGTGCCAGCAGCCAGAGACAGGGGACGGAGACCCAGTACTTC. The full variable domain, completed using reference TRBV7-2 and TRBJ2-5, is GAGVSQSPSNKVTEKGKDVELRCDPISGHTALYWYRQSLGQGLEFLIYFQGNSAPDKSGLPSDRFSAERTGGSVSTLTIQRTQQEDSAVYLCASSQRQGTETQYFGPGTRLLVL.

The chain carries TRBV6-2 or TRBV6-3 and TRBJ2-2; D is uncertain. The germline V gene encodes CDR1 MNHEY and CDR2 SVGEGT. V was cut by 7 bases and J by 2 bases, with 14 bases left in between. The CDR3 sequence is 15 residues long. The CDR3 DNA follows: TGTGCCAGCAATACCGGACCAATAAACACCGGGGAGCTGTTTTTT. Encoded protein: CASNTGPINTGELFF.

This clonotype was recorded a few times. The rearrangement joins TRBV28 to TRBJ2-7; D is ambiguous. Per germline, CDR1 MDHEN and CDR2 SYDVKM. CDR3 length: 12 amino acids. The ends were cut back, 10 bases at V and 3 bases at J, with 13 bases in the middle. This CDR3 is CATFGWNYEQYF. The DNA of the CDR3 is TGTGCCACTTTCGGGTGGAACTACGAGCAGTACTTC.

This clonotype was observed a handful of times. The chain couples TRBV27 to TRBJ2-7; TRBD1 might be the D (6 bases). The CDR3 sequence is 16 residues long. Germline V gene lookup returns CDR1 MNHEY and CDR2 SMNVEV (reference sequence). Trimming shortened V by 5 bases and J by 3 bases, and 20 bases separated the two germline ends. The CDR3 protein is CASSPSGDPDLYEQYF. CDR3 coding DNA: TGTGCCAGCAGTCCATCAGGGGACCCTGACCTCTACGAGCAGTACTTC.

A note on this clonotype: One end of the junction varies from germline; a read error may be responsible. The chain uses TRBV6-5 and TRBJ2-2; D is tentatively TRBD1 or TRBD2 (6 bases each). Looked up from germline, CDR1 is MNHEY and CDR2 is SVGAGI. CDR3 length: 16 residues. The CDR3 DNA follows: TGTGGCAGCAGTTACTCGGGTGAAGGGGGAGGCGGGGAGCTGTTTTTT. Protein sequence: CGSSYSGEGGGGELFF.

The chain joins TRBV7-3 to TRBJ2-5; 7 nucleotides line up with TRBD2. This CDR3 has 19 residues. Trimming cost V 5 bases and J 3 bases; bases outside gene matches: 21. Germline-derived CDR1 and CDR2 are SGHTA and FQGTGA. The CDR3 DNA reads as TGTGCCAGCAGCCCCCCCCGGCCGGGGGGTCATAGAGAGGAAGAGACCCAGTACTTC. Translating gives CASSPPRPGGHREEETQYF.

The chain joins TRBV19 to TRBJ2-1; tentatively, D is TRBD1 or TRBD2 (5 bases each). This CDR3 comprises 14 residues. V was shortened by 5 bases and J by 7 bases, with 15 bases between the two germline ends. Germline-derived CDR1 and CDR2 are LNHDA and SQIVND (reference sequence). This CDR3 reads CASSEGPWENEQFF. In DNA, the CDR3 is TGTGCCAGTAGTGAGGGGCCCTGGGAGAATGAGCAGTTCTTC.

The chain combines TRBV12-3 or TRBV12-4 with TRBJ1-5; D gene ambiguous. V was clipped by 1 base and J by 2 bases, with 3 bases between them. This CDR3 has 13 residues. DNA for the CDR3: TGTGCCAGCAGTTTAGTTCGCAATCAGCCCCAGCATTTT. It yields the protein CASSLVRNQPQHF.

The V call is TRBV29-1, the J call TRBJ2-1; possibly TRBD1 for D (6 bases). Germline V CDR1 and CDR2: SQVTM, ANQGSEA. This CDR3 has 12 amino acids. V was pared by 4 bases and J by 8 bases, with 12 bases between. CDR3 DNA: TGCAGCGTTGGTACAGGGAGTGATGAGCAGTTCTTC. This encodes CSVGTGSDEQFF.

This clonotype was observed a handful of times. The chain couples TRBV20-1 to TRBJ2-1; possibly TRBD1 for D (6 bases). Germline assignment: CDR1 DFQATT and CDR2 SNEGSKA (reference sequence). The CDR3 totals 15 residues. V was clipped by 0 bases and J by 10 bases, with 19 bases between them. CDR3 coding DNA: TGCAGTGCTAGAGATTGGGGTCAGGGGACACCCGAGCAGTTCTTC. It yields the protein CSARDWGQGTPEQFF.

This clonotype was recorded a few times. The CDR3 nucleotides read TGCGCCAGCAGCTTGCAGTCTGTGAGGGGAAACTATGGCTACACCTTC. Translating gives CASSLQSVRGNYGYTF. The rearrangement joins TRBV5-1 to TRBJ1-2, with D possibly TRBD1 on 5 matching bases. The CDR3 totals 16 residues. V dropped 1 base and J dropped 2 bases, with 15 bases sitting between them. Germline lookup yields CDR1 SGHRS and CDR2 YFSETQ.